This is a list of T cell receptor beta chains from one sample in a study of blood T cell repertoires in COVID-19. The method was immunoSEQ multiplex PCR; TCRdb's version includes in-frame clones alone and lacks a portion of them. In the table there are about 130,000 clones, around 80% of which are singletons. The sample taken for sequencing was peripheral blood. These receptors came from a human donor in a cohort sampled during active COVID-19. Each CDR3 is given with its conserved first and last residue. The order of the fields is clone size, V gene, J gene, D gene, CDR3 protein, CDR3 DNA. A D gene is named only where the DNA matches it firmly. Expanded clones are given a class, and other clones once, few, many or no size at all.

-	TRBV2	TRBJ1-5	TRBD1	CASSEDRGREPQHF	TGTGCCAGCAGTGAGGACAGGGGGCGTGAGCCCCAGCATTTT
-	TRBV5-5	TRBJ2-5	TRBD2	CASSTGSGGPETQYF	TGTGCCAGCAGCACGGGGAGCGGGGGCCCGGAGACCCAGTACTTC
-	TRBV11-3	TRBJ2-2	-	CASSERFLGSTGELFF	TGTGCCAGCAGCGAGAGATTTCTGGGGAGCACCGGGGAGCTGTTTTTT
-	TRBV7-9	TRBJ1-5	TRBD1	CASSLALTGVSQPQHF	TGTGCCAGCAGCTTAGCGCTGACAGGGGTGAGCCAGCCCCAGCATTTT
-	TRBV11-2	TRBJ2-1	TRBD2	CASHAGTSLYNEQFF	TGTGCCAGCCATGCCGGGACTAGCTTATACAATGAGCAGTTCTTC
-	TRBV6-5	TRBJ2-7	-	CASSYSRSYEQYF	TGTGCCAGCAGTTACTCGAGGTCCTACGAGCAGTACTTC
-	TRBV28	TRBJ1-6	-	CASSLFGATWHSPLHF	TGTGCCAGCAGCCTCTTTGGGGCTACGTGGCACTCACCCCTCCACTTT
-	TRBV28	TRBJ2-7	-	CASSQGKHEQYF	TGTGCCAGCAGTCAGGGGAAACACGAGCAGTACTTC
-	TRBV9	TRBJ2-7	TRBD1	CASSGGQGSSYEQYF	TGTGCCAGCAGCGGGGGACAGGGGAGCTCCTACGAGCAGTACTTC
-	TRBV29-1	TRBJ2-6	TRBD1	CSVGQAGANVLTF	TGCAGCGTAGGACAGGCTGGGGCCAACGTCCTGACTTTC
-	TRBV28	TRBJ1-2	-	CASYSRGYTF	TGTGCCAGCTACTCTAGGGGCTACACCTTC
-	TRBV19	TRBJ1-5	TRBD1	CASTAGQGVNQPQHF	TGTGCCAGTACCGCGGGACAGGGGGTTAATCAGCCCCAGCATTTT
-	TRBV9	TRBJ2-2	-	CASSPDWHENTGELFF	TGTGCCAGCAGCCCAGACTGGCACGAGAACACCGGGGAGCTGTTTTTT
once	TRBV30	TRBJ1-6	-	CAWRVGEINSPLHF	TGTGCCTGGAGGGTGGGCGAGATTAATTCACCCCTCCACTTT
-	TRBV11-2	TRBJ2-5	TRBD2	CASSLVGSGETQYF	TGTGCCAGCAGCTTAGTAGGTAGCGGGGAGACCCAGTACTTC
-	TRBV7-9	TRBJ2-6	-	CASSLPPGANVLTF	TGTGCCAGCAGCTTACCTCCTGGGGCCAACGTCCTGACTTTC
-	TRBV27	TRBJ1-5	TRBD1	CASRGDRRPNQPQHF	TGTGCCAGCAGGGGGGACAGGCGGCCGAATCAGCCCCAGCATTTT
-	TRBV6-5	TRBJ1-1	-	CAIQGEGTEAFF	TGTGCCATTCAGGGTGAAGGGACTGAAGCTTTCTTT
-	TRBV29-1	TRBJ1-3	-	CSVSKTGSSGNTIYF	TGCAGCGTTTCCAAAACAGGGTCCTCTGGAAACACCATATATTTT
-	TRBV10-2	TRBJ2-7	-	CASSAGTTQEYF	TGCGCCAGCAGCGCCGGGACAACTCAGGAGTACTTC
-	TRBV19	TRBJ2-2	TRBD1	CASSSLPGQFTGELFF	TGTGCCAGTAGTTCCCTCCCGGGACAGTTCACCGGGGAGCTGTTTTTT
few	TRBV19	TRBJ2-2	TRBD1	CASGQGITGELFF	TGTGCCAGCGGACAGGGAATTACCGGGGAGCTGTTTTTT
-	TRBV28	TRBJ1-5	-	CASSLGGAQPQHF	TGTGCCAGCAGTTTGGGGGGGGCTCAGCCCCAGCATTTT
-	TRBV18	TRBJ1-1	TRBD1	CASSPLGQGTNTEAFF	TGTGCCAGCTCACCCCTGGGACAGGGAACGAACACTGAAGCTTTCTTT
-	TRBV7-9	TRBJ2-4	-	CASSSLSDAGKRDIQYF	TGTGCCAGCAGCTCCCTTTCCGACGCGGGCAAGAGGGACATTCAGTACTTC
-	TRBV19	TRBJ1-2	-	CASRFFNRDGYTF	TGTGCCAGTCGATTCTTTAACAGGGATGGCTACACCTTC
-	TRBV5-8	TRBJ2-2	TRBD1	CASTLQGVTGELFF	TGTGCCAGCACCCTACAGGGGGTCACCGGGGAGCTGTTTTTT
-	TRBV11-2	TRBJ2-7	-	CASSPWPLSHEQYF	TGTGCCAGCAGCCCCTGGCCCCTCTCCCACGAGCAGTACTTC
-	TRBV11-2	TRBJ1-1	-	CASSLDTLGATEAFF	TGTGCCAGCAGCTTAGATACTCTGGGGGCCACTGAAGCTTTCTTT
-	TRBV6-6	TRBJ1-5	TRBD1	CASSKQGSNQPQHF	TGTGCCAGCAGTAAACAGGGGAGCAATCAGCCCCAGCATTTT
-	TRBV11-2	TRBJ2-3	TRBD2	CASSRRLASSTDTQYF	TGTGCCAGCAGCCGGAGACTAGCGTCTAGCACAGATACGCAGTATTTT
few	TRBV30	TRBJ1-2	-	CAQVRAAGYGYTF	TGTGCCCAAGTAAGGGCGGCGGGCTATGGCTACACCTTC
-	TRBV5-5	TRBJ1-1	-	CASSFGDGTEAFF	TGTGCCAGCAGCTTTGGAGACGGCACTGAAGCTTTCTTT
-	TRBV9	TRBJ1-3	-	CASSVGTGIVNTIYF	TGTGCCAGCAGCGTAGGAACAGGGATAGTAAACACCATATATTTT
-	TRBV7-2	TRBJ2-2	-	CASSKHSSGELFF	TGTGCCAGCAGCAAACACAGTTCCGGGGAGCTGTTTTTT
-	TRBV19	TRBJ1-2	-	CASSPSQVGYTF	TGTGCCAGTAGCCCTTCGCAGGTCGGCTACACCTTC
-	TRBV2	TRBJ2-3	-	CATLRREADTQYF	TGTGCCACCTTGAGGAGGGAAGCAGATACGCAGTATTTT
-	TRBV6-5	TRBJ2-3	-	CASSVSRSTDTQYF	TGTGCCAGCAGCGTCTCGCGTAGCACAGATACGCAGTATTTT
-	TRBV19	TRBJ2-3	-	CASSIQGTADTQYF	TGTGCCAGTAGTATACAGGGCACGGCTGATACGCAGTATTTT
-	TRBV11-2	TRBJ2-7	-	CASSHSGGEQYF	TGTGCCAGCAGCCACAGTGGAGGCGAGCAGTACTTC
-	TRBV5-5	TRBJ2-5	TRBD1	CASSRSPGTGEETQYF	TGTGCCAGCAGCCGCTCACCCGGGACAGGGGAAGAGACCCAGTACTTC
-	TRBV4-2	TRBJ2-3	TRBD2	CASSQETSGGAIAQYF	TGTGCCAGCAGCCAAGAGACTAGCGGGGGGGCTATAGCGCAGTATTTT
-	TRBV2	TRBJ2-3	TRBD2	CASSESGGGDTQYF	TGTGCCAGCAGTGAATCGGGGGGGGGAGATACGCAGTATTTT
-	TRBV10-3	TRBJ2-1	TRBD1	CAIAETGENYNEQFF	TGTGCCATCGCCGAAACAGGGGAGAACTACAATGAGCAGTTCTTC
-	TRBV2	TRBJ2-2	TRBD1	CASSLLRQGAGGELFF	TGTGCCAGCAGCCTACTAAGACAGGGGGCCGGCGGGGAGCTGTTTTTT
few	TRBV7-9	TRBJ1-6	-	CASSAPGAGGSPLHF	TGTGCCAGCAGCGCCCCGGGAGCCGGGGGTTCACCCCTCCACTTT
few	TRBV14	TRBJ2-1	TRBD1	CASSLQGEAEQFF	TGTGCCAGCAGCCTACAGGGGGAAGCTGAGCAGTTCTTC
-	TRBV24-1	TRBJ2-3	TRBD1	CATSDRRGPTDTQYF	TGTGCCACCAGTGACCGCAGGGGGCCCACAGATACGCAGTATTTT
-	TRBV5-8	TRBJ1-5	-	CASSLVWGDQPQHF	TGTGCCAGCAGCTTGGTGTGGGGGGATCAGCCCCAGCATTTT
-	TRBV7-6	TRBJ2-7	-	CASSPPGTYEQYF	TGTGCCAGCAGTCCCCCGGGTACCTACGAGCAGTACTTC
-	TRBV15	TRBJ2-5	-	CATSRGEQSQETQYF	TGTGCCACCAGCAGAGGTGAACAGAGCCAAGAGACCCAGTACTTC
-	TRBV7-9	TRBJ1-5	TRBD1	CASSLDRGRSDYQPQHF	TGTGCCAGCAGCCTGGACAGGGGACGGTCTGACTATCAGCCCCAGCATTTT
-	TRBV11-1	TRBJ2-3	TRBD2	CASSFQRGVDTQYF	TGTGCCAGCAGCTTCCAGCGGGGGGTAGATACGCAGTATTTT
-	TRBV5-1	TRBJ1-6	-	CASSWRGSPLHF	TGCGCCAGCAGCTGGAGAGGTTCACCCCTCCACTTT
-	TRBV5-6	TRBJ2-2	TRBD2	CASSFLKAGGPGTGELFF	TGTGCCAGCAGCTTTTTAAAAGCGGGGGGGCCGGGTACCGGGGAGCTGTTTTTT
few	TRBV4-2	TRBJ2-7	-	CASSQNRNEQYF	TGTGCCAGCAGCCAAAACAGAAACGAGCAGTACTTC
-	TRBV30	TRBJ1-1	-	CAWSTRVYTEAFF	TGTGCCTGGAGTACCAGGGTTTACACTGAAGCTTTCTTT
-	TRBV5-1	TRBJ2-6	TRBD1	CASSLQTGAGANVLTF	TGCGCCAGCAGCTTGCAGACAGGGGCTGGGGCCAACGTCCTGACTTTC